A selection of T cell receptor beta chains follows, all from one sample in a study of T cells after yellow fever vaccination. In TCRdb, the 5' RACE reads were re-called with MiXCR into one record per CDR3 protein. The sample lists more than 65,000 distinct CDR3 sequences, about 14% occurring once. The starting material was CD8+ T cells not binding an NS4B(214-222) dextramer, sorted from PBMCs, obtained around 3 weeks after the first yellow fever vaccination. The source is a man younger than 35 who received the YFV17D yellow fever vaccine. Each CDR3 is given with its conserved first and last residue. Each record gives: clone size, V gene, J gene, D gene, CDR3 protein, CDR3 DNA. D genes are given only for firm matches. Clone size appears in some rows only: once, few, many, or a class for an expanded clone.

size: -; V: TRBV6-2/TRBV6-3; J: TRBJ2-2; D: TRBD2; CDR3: CASINMVAGKNTGELFF; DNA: TGTGCCAGCATCAACATGGTAGCGGGAAAGAACACCGGGGAGCTGTTTTTT
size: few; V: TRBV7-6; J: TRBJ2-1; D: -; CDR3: CASSLGADYNEQFF; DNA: TGTGCCAGCAGCTTAGGGGCAGACTACAATGAGCAGTTCTTC
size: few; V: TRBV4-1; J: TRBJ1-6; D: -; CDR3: CASSQDQAHSPLHF; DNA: TGCGCCAGCAGCCAAGATCAAGCCCATTCACCCCTCCACTTT
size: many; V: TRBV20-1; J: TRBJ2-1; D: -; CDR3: CSARPQGTSYNEQFF; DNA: TGCAGTGCTAGACCGCAGGGTACGTCCTACAATGAGCAGTTCTTC
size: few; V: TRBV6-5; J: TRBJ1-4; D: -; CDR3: CASSYTSMVPNEKLFF; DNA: TGTGCCAGCAGTTACACCTCTATGGTACCTAATGAAAAACTGTTTTTT
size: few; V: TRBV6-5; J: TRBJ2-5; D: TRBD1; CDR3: CASSLGRGQGVKETQYF; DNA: TGTGCCAGCAGTTTGGGACGTGGACAGGGGGTAAAAGAGACCCAGTACTTC
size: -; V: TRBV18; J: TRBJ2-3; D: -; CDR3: CASSPRDTQYF; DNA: TGTGCCAGCTCACCGCGGGATACGCAGTATTTT
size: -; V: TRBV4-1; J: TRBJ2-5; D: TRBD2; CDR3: CASSQDFSYGGGLGETQYF; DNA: TGCGCCAGCAGCCAAGATTTCTCTTACGGCGGGGGGCTTGGGGAGACCCAGTACTTC
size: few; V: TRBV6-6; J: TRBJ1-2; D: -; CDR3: CASSYRANYGYTF; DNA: TGTGCCAGCAGTTACCGGGCTAACTATGGCTACACCTTC
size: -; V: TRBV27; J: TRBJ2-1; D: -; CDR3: CASRLGYNEQFF; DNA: TGTGCCAGCAGGCTCGGATACAATGAGCAGTTCTTC
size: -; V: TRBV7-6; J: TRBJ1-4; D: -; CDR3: CASSSPEAGAFEKLFF; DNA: TGTGCCAGCAGTTCCCCGGAGGCAGGGGCTTTTGAAAAACTGTTTTTT
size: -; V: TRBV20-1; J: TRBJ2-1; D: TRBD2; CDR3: CSAPRTSGGTILYNEQFF; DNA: TGCAGTGCCCCTAGGACTAGCGGGGGGACGATCTTATACAATGAGCAGTTCTTC
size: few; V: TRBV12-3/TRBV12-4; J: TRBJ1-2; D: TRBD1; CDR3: CASSSGQGGDGYTF; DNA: TGTGCCAGCAGTTCGGGACAGGGAGGAGATGGCTACACCTTC
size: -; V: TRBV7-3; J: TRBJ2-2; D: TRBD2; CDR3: CASSSAGSTGELFF; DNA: TGTGCCAGCAGCTCAGCGGGGAGTACCGGGGAGCTTTTTTTT
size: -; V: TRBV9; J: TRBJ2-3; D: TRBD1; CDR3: CASSVGDRLTDTQYF; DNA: TGTGCCAGCAGCGTAGGGGACAGACTCACAGATACGCAGTATTTT
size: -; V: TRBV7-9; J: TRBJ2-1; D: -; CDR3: CASRRGDLGSSYNEQFF; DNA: TGTGCCAGCAGAAGAGGGGACCTTGGCAGCTCCTACAATGAGCAGTTCTTC
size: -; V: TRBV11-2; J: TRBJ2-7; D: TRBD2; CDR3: CASSLDSLAGRPYEQYF; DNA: TGTGCCAGCAGCTTAGATAGCCTAGCGGGGCGCCCCTACGAGCAGTACTTC
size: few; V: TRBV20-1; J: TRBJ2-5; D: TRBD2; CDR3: CSAWLGGNRQETQYF; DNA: TGCAGTGCCTGGCTGGGAGGGAATCGGCAAGAGACCCAGTACTTC
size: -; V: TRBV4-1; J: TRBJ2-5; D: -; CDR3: CASSETPSFGTQETQYF; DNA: TGCGCCAGCAGCGAAACGCCCTCCTTTGGAACACAAGAGACCCAGTACTTC
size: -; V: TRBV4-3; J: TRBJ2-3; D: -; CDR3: CASTPGEGFGTQYF; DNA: TGCGCCAGCACCCCCGGCGAGGGGTTTGGTACGCAGTATTTT
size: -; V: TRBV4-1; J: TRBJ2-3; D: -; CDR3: CASSQESGVLDTQYF; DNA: TGCGCCAGCAGCCAAGAATCAGGGGTCCTAGATACGCAGTATTTT
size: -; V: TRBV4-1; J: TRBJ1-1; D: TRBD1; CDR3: CASSHAAGTGATEAFF; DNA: TGCGCCAGCAGCCATGCAGCGGGGACAGGGGCCACTGAAGCTTTCTTT
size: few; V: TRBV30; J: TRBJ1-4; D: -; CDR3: CAWSVREKLFF; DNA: TGTGCCTGGAGTGTGCGGGAAAAACTGTTTTTT
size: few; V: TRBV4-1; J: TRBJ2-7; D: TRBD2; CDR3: CASSRGSGGGYEQYF; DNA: TGCGCCAGCAGCCGAGGAAGCGGGGGAGGCTACGAGCAGTACTTC
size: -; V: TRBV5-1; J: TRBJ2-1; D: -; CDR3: CASSAGRLTSSYNEQFF; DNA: TGCGCCAGCAGCGCCGGTCGGCTCACCAGCTCCTACAATGAGCAGTTCTTC
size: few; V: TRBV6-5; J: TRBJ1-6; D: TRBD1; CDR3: CASSYSGQGSSYNSPLHF; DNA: TGTGCCAGCAGTTACTCGGGACAGGGTAGCTCCTATAATTCACCCCTCCACTTT
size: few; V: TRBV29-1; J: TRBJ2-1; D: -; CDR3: CSVARSNEQFF; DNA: TGCAGCGTTGCGCGGAGCAATGAGCAGTTCTTC
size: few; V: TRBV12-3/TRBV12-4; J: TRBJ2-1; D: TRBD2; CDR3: CATGGGTSSYNEQFF; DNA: TGTGCCACCGGCGGGGGGACGAGCTCCTACAATGAGCAGTTCTTC
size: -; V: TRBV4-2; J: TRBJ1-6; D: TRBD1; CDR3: CASSQVGTGTSPLHF; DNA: TGTGCCAGCAGCCAAGTTGGGACAGGGACTTCACCCCTCCACTTT
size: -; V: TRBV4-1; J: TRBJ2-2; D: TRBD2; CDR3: CASRRGLVKNTGELFF; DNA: TGCGCCAGCCGCAGGGGACTAGTTAAGAACACCGGGGAGCTGTTTTTT
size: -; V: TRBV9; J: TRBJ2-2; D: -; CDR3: CASSPWGQTGELFF; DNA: TGTGCCAGCAGCCCCTGGGGGCAAACCGGGGAGCTGTTTTTT
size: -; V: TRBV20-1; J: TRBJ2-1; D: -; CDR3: CSAEGTAYNEQFF; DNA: TGCAGTGCTGAAGGGACGGCTTACAATGAGCAGTTCTTC
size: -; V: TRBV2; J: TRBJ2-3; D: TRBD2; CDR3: CASSDLAGGPNTQYF; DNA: TGTGCCAGCAGTGATTTAGCGGGGGGGCCAAATACGCAGTATTTT
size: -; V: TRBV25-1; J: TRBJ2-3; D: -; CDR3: CASSDSARVTDTQYF; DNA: TGTGCCAGCAGTGACAGCGCACGGGTCACAGATACGCAGTATTTT
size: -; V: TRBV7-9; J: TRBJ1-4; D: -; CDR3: CASSEIEKLFF; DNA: TGTGCCAGCAGCGAAATAGAAAAACTGTTTTTT
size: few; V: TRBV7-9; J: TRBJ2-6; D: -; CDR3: CASSSLRILTF; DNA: TGTGCCAGCAGCTCATTACGAATCCTGACTTTC
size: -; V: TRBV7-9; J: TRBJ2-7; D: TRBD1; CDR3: CASSLWTGDEQYF; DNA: TGTGCCAGCAGCTTATGGACAGGGGACGAGCAGTACTTC
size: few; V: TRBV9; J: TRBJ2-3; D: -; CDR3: CASSAVVRTATDTQYF; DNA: TGTGCCAGCAGCGCCGTAGTCCGGACAGCCACAGATACGCAGTATTTT
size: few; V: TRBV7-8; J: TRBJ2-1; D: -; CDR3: CASSLPRTTYNEQFF; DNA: TGTGCCAGCAGCCTACCCCGGACCACGTACAATGAGCAGTTCTTC
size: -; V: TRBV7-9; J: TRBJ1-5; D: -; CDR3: CASSITGFGQPQHF; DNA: TGTGCCAGCAGCATTACAGGGTTCGGACAGCCCCAGCATTTT
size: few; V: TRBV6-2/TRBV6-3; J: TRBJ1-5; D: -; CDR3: CASSYSIGGNQPQHF; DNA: TGTGCCAGCAGTTACTCGATCGGGGGCAATCAGCCCCAGCATTTT
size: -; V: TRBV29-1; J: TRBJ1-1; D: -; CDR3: CSVQTGSGNTEAFF; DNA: TGCAGCGTTCAGACAGGTTCGGGGAACACTGAAGCTTTCTTT
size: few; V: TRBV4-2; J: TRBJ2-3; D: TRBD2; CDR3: CASSQVSGGGTDTQYF; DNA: TGTGCCAGCAGCCAAGTGAGCGGGGGGGGCACAGATACGCAGTATTTT
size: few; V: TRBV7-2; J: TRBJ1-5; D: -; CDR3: CASRKGGNQPQHF; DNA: TGTGCCAGCAGGAAGGGGGGGAATCAGCCCCAGCATTTT
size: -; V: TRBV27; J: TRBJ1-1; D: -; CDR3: CASSGREGAFF; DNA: TGTGCCAGCAGTGGCCGGGAGGGGGCTTTCTTT
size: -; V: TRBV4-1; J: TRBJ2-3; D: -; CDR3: CASSQGGTGDTQYF; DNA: TGCGCCAGCAGCCAAGGGGGGACCGGGGATACGCAGTATTTT
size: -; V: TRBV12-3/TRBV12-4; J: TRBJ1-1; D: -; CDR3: CASTWGRNTEAFF; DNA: TGTGCCAGCACGTGGGGGAGGAACACTGAAGCTTTCTTT
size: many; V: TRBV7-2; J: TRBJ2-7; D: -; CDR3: CASSLSWDTSSYEQYF; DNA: TGTGCCAGCAGCTTATCGTGGGACACGAGCTCCTACGAGCAGTACTTC